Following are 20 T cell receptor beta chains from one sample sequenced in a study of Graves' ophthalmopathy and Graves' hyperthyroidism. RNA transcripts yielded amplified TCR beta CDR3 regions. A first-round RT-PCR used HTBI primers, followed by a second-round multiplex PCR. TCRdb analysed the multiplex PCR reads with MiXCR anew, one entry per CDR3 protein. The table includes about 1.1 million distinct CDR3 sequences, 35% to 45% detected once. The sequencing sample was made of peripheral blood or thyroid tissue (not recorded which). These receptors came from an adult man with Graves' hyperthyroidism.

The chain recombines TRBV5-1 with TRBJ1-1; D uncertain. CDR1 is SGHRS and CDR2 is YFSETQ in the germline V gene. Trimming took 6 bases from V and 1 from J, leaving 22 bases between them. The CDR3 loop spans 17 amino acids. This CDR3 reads CASNHTPPRWENTEAFF. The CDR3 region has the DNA TGCGCCAGCAACCACACCCCCCCCCGGTGGGAGAACACTGAAGCTTTCTTT.

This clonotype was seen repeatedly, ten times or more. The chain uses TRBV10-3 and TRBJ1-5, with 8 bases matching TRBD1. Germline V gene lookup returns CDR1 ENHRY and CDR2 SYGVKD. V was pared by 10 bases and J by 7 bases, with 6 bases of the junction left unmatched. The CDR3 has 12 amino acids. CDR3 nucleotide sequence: TGTGCCACCGGACAGGGTGGCCAGCCCCAGCATTTT. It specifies CATGQGGQPQHF.

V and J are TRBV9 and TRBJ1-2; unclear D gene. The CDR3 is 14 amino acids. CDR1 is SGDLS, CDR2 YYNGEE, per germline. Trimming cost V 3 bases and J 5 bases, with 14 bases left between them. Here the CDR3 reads CASSERTELYGYTF. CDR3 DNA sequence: TGTGCCAGCAGCGAACGGACGGAGCTGTATGGCTACACCTTC.

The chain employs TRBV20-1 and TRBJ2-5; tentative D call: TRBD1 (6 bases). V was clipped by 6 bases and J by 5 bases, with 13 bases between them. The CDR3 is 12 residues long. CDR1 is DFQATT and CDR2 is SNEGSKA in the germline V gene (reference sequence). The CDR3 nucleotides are TGCAGTGCCCAGGGGATCGGTGAGACCCAGTACTTC. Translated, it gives CSAQGIGETQYF.

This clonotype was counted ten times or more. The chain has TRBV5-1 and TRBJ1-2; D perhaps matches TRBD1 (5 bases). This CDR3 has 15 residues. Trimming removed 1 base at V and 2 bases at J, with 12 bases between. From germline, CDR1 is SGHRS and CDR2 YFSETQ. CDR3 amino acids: CASSLNGGNNYGYTF. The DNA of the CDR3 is TGCGCCAGCAGCTTGAATGGGGGAAACAACTATGGCTACACCTTC.

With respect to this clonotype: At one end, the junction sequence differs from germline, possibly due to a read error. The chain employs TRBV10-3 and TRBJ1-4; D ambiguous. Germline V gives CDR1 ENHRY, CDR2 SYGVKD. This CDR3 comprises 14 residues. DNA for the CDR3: TGTGCCAGCAGTTGGACGGCGACTAATGAAAAACTGTTTTTT. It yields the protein CASSWTATNEKLFF.

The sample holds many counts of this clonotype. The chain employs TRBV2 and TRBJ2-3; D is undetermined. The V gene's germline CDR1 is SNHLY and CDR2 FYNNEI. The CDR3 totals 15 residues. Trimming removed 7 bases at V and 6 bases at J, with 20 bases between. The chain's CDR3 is CASIRMVSIVDTQYF. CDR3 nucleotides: TGTGCCAGCATTAGGATGGTCTCGATCGTGGATACGCAGTATTTT.

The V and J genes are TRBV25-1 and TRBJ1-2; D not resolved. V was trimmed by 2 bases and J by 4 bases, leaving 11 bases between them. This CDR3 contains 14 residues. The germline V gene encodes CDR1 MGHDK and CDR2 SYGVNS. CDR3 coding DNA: TGTGCCAGCAGTGAACGGATAGGCGTCTATGGCTACACCTTC. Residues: CASSERIGVYGYTF.

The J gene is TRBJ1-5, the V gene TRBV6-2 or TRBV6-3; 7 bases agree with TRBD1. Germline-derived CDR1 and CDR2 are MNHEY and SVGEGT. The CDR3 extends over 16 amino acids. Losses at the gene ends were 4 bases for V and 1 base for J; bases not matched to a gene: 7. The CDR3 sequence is CASSSRTGMSNQPQHF. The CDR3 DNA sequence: TGTGCCAGCAGTTCCAGGACAGGTATGAGCAATCAGCCCCAGCATTTT.

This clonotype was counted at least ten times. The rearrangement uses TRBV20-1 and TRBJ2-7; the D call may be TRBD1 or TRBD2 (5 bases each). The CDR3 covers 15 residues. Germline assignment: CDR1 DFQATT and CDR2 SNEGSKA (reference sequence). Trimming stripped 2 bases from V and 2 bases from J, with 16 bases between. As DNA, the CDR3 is TGCAGTGCTAGACCACCGGGACCCGCTCCCTACGAGCAGTACTTC. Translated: CSARPPGPAPYEQYF.

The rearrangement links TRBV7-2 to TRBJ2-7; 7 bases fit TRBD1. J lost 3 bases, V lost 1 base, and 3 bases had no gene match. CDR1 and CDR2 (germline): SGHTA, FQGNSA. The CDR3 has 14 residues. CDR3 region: CASSLEGTVYEQYF. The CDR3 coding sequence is TGTGCCAGCAGCTTAGAGGGGACAGTCTACGAGCAGTACTTC.

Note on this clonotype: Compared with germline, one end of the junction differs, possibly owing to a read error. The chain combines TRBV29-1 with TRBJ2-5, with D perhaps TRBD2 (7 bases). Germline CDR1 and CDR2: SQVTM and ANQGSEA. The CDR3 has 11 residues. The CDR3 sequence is CSVGGRETQCF. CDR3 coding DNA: TGCAGCGTCGGGGGGCGGGAGACCCAGTGCTTC.

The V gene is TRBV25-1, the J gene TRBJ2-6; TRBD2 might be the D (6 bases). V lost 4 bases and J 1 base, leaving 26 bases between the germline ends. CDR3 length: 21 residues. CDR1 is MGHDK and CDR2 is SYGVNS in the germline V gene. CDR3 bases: TGTGCCAGCAGTGGGAGGCAGAACACCGGGGCAGGGACTTCTGGGGCCAACGTCCTGACTTTC. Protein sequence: CASSGRQNTGAGTSGANVLTF.

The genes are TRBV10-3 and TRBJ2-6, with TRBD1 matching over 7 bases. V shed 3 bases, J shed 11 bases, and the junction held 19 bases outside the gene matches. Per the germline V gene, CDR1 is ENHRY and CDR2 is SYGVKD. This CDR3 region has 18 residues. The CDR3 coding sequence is TGTGCCATCAGTGATTGGAGCCAAGGGAATAAGGGGGCGGACGTCCTGACTTTC. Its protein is CAISDWSQGNKGADVLTF.

The CDR3 DNA reads TGTGCCAGCAGCCTCTCCATGCCCCTCCACTTT. Protein product: CASSLSMPLHF. The chain combines TRBV12-3 or TRBV12-4 with TRBJ1-6; D gene uncertain. Trimming removed 6 bases at V and 13 bases at J, with 10 bases between. The CDR3 has 11 amino acids.

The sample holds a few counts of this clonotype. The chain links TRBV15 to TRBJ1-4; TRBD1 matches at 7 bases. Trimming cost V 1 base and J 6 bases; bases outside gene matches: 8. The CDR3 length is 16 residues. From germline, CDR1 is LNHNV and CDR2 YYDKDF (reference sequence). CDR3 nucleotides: TGTGCCACCAGCAGAGGCATACAGGGGAGGGATGAAAAACTGTTTTTT. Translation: CATSRGIQGRDEKLFF.

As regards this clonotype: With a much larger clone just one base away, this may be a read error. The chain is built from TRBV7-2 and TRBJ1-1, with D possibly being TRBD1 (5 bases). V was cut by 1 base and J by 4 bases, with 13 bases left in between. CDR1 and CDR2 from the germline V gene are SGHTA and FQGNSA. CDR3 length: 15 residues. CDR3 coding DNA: TGTGCCAGCAGCTTAGTTGCCAGCGGGGGCACTGAAGCTTTCTTT. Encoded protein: CASSLVASGGTEAFF.

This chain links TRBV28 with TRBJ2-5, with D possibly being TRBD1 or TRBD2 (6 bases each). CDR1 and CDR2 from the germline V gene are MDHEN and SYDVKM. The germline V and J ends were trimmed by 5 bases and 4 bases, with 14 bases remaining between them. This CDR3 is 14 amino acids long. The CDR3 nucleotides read TGTGCCAGCAGTGAACTAGGGGGGCGAGAGACCCAGTACTTC. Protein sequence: CASSELGGRETQYF.

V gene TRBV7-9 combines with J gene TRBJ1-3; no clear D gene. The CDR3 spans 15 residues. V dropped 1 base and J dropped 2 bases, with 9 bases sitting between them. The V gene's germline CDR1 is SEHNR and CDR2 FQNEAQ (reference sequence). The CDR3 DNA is TGTGCCAGCAGCTTAGGGTTCGGGCCTGGAAACACCATATATTTT. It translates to CASSLGFGPGNTIYF.

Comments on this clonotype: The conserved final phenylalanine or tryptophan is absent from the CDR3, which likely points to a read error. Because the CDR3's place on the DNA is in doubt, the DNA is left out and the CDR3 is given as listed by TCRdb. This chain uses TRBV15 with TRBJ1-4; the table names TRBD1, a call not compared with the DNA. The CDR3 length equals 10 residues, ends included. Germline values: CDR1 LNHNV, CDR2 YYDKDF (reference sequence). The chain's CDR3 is CATSRDGDVY.